The T cell receptor beta chain under discussion was sequenced for a study of blood T cell repertoires in COVID-19. Whole-study context: The United States, Italy and Spain supplied acute and convalescent COVID-19 samples. Nucleic acid was either cDNA or gDNA, and it came from T cells, B-cell-depleted T cells, or PBMCs.

Germline assignment: CDR1 MNHNS and CDR2 SASEGT. This CDR3 spans 15 amino acids. Comment on this clone: The junction departs from germline at one end; a sequencing error may be responsible.

In the source study's methods: Estimated nucleated cell counts came from reference gene primer amplification. Only in-frame clones appear in the TCRdb table, and some are missing; sequencing was by immunoSEQ multiplex PCR. V and J calls and clone size are copied from that table; D and trimming were computed from the DNA. The sample includes approximately 110,000 clones, 85% to 90% seen only once; the top ten take around 3%. Those enrolled in Seattle joined during active infection and were followed longitudinally afterward. The sample was peripheral blood. The rearrangement joins TRBV6-1 to TRBJ2-1; TRBD2 agrees at 11 bases. The source is a woman aged 80 or older with COVID-19, enrolled during active disease. The CDR3, as DNA: TGTGCCAGCACTGAACTAGCGGGAGCATCGAATGAGCAGTTCTTC. It codes for CASTELAGASNEQFF.